The subject of this entry is one TCR beta chain. This sample stems from a study of blood T cell repertoires in COVID-19. As for the study in general: Samples taken during acute and convalescent COVID-19 were collected in the United States, Italy and Spain.

Profiled with immunoSEQ multiplex PCR; TCRdb holds only in-frame clones, not every one. The sample comprises about 99,000 clones, 85% to 90% of which are singletons, and more than 4.5% rests with the top ten. CDR1 LGHNT and CDR2 FRNRAP come from the germline V gene. With 3 bases removed from V and 0 bases from J, the gap between germline ends came to 14 bases. The CDR3 is made up of 16 amino acids. The V and J genes are TRBV12-5 and TRBJ2-5; a weak D match, TRBD2 (5 bases). The sequenced sample was peripheral blood. The sequence came from a human donor in a cohort sampled during active COVID-19. This chain's CDR3 is CASGLVLWGDQETQYF. In DNA, the CDR3 is TGTGCTAGTGGTTTAGTATTGTGGGGAGACCAAGAGACCCAGTACTTC.